This T cell receptor beta chain was recorded in a study of T cells in localized non-small cell lung cancer. Produced via immunoSEQ multiplex PCR; TCRdb's table is partial and in-frame only. The sample lists roughly 36,000 clones; around 93% were seen once. The CDR3 runs 16 residues. The germline V gene encodes CDR1 SNHLY and CDR2 FYNNEI. Between the trimmed V and J ends, which lost 1 base and 8 bases, there was a span of 17 bases. Sequenced here: PBMCs, sampled before any cancer treatment. The chain couples TRBV2 to TRBJ1-4; D perhaps matches TRBD1 (5 bases). The sequence derives from a man aged 35 to 69 with stage II lung adenocarcinoma. This CDR3 is CASSEGRQLSMEKLFF. In nucleotides, the CDR3 is TGTGCCAGCAGTGAAGGCAGACAGCTATCGATGGAAAAACTGTTTTTT.